What follows describes a single T cell receptor beta chain. Its target is unknown. These data come from a study of CD8+CD57+ T cells in acquired aplastic anemia. In the study overall: Isolated CD4+ and CD8+ cells, once sorted, yielded DNA averaging around 3 ug. The study, taken as a whole, reports: The study identified under 30 CD8+ CDR3 sequences shared by patients and controls. CD8+ Simpson's diversity showed no significant patient-control difference.

TCR beta VDJ combinations and CDR3 sequences were profiled from genomic DNA. Each CDR3 protein is one row after TCRdb ran MiXCR on the reads. The table includes 110,000 or so distinct CDR3 sequences, 55% to 70% detected once. V dropped 3 bases and J dropped 12 bases, with 8 bases sitting between them. The CDR3 runs 11 residues. Flow cytometry had shown expanded CD8+CD57+ cells in the patients chosen for sequencing. Every patient was diagnosed with severe acquired aplastic anemia. The sequence was obtained from a human donor with aplastic anemia. The chain employs TRBV12-3 or TRBV12-4 and TRBJ1-4; D gene ambiguous. The sample consisted of sorted CD4+, CD8+, or CD8+CD57+ T cells (not recorded which) from PBMCs. CDR3 DNA sequence: TGTGCCAGCAGTTTTAGCTTAGAACTGTTTTTT. This encodes CASSFSLELFF.